This T cell receptor beta chain was found in a study of shared clonotypes between healthy human individuals. Only in-frame clones appear in the TCRdb table, and some are missing; sequencing was by immunoSEQ multiplex PCR. The table includes a few million clones, approximately 93% detected once. From germline, CDR1 is SGHTA and CDR2 FQGNSA. V was clipped by 2 bases and J by 4 bases; unmatched bases: 4. CDR3 length equals 15 residues. What was sequenced was naive CD4+ T cells from PBMCs. As to subset: CD45RA+ positively selected. The sequence was obtained from a man between 18 and 35 years old in good health. Some clones in this sample may be carry-over from other donors' samples. The gene calls are TRBV7-2 and TRBJ1-5, with 8 bases identical to TRBD1. CDR3 residues: CASSLTGGKNQPQHF. CDR3 coding DNA: TGTGCCAGCAGCTTAACAGGGGGGAAAAATCAGCCCCAGCATTTT.